The T cell receptor beta chain described here comes from a study of human T cells and chemical hapten exposure (dated by TCRdb to the early 2020s). As for the study more broadly: For sensitization, 2% DPC in acetone was applied to a roughly 2 cm by roughly 2 cm area of upper inner arm skin. Throughout the roughly 24-week study period, patients were also given weekly therapeutic DPC doses on the scalp. Patch testing was performed on the upper back with Finn chambers containing 0.01% DPC, and the patch tests were scored after 6 days according to International Contact Dermatitis Research Group standards. The mostly female patient cohort included alopecia areata with under or over 50% scalp involvement, alopecia totalis and alopecia universalis. The libraries were sequenced as a pool, and the TCR yield per sample differed mostly because of small variations in library volumes within the pool. The study tracked peripheral blood TCR repertoire changes in vivo during primary and secondary sensitization to the hapten diphenylcyclopropenone (DPC) in alopecia patients. Blood samples were taken from patients before sensitization (week 0) and at 2, 6 and about 24 weeks after DPC sensitization. Around 30 alopecia patients provided blood for TCR sequencing at one to four time points (pre-sensitization, 2, 6 and 24 weeks).

Overall study results and their limits: All patients had alopecia, a presumed autoimmune disease, so their immune response might differ from that of healthy individuals. Compared with pre-sensitization or healthy control sets, expanded TCRs formed significantly more large CDR3 similarity clusters, which is consistent with antigen-driven responses. After repeated subsampling, changes were observed in the strength of the expansion versus patch-test correlation and in the threshold at which the correlation became significant. DPC sensitization did not change the number of TCRs with a frequency above 1 in 1000, and there was no evidence of changes in global repertoire structure. The number of PT1 expanded TCRs positively correlated with patch test score, significant at thresholds 8, 16 and 32 but not 4.

The library was built by means of RACE. The sample was run on a NextSeq 500. During library preparation, unique molecular identifiers were attached to individual cDNA molecules so that TCRs could be counted in a quantitative, reproducible way. For every blood RNA sample, sequencing covered both the TCR alpha and TCR beta chains. The study's processing was this. Samples had a median of roughly 100,000 TCRs, with a range from about 23,224 to 690,600. The Decombinator software suite was used to annotate V, J and CDR3 in the TCR reads. To make PS versus PT1 abundance plots, every sample was subsampled to the same number of TCRs (28,000). TCRs were defined as expanded if absent before sensitization and observed at least eight times at the 2-week time point. TCRdb reprocessing: public reads trimmed at Q25 with fastp, clones called with MiXCR, in-frame beta chains kept. Entries that share a CDR3 protein sequence are merged under the most common genes and DNA. None of the V and J calls come from the authors' own analysis; TCRdb made them. This sample lists approximately 110,000 distinct CDR3 sequences; more than 7% were detected once. 2.5% to 3.5% of the sample belongs to the ten largest clones.

This clonotype was observed many times. No cognate antigen has been identified for it. It has no much larger one-base neighbor in the sample; base qualities were not kept. Trimming takes 6 bases from V and 0 bases from J, and the germline ends sit 11 bases apart. CDR1 is given as SGHTA and CDR2 as FQGNSA, both from the germline V gene. Its CDR3 holds 14 amino acids, cysteine through phenylalanine. This entry keeps only the CDR3 DNA: 42 bases, framed from base 1. The time point tag for this specimen amounts to: patch test 2, 6 weeks after DPC sensitization. The treatment or condition label corresponds to: therapeutic diphenylcyclopropenone sensitization with weekly scalp DPC. At each patch-test visit, blood was drawn before the patch test was applied. Patients were considered eligible if aged 18 to 70, diagnosed with alopecia and deemed suitable for DPC therapy, and patients were excluded if pregnant. Total RNA was extracted from unfractionated whole blood that had been collected in Tempus Blood RNA tubes.

Sample: whole blood, taken in connection with sensitization to the hapten diphenylcyclopropenone (DPC). This chain is built from TRBV7-2 and TRBJ1-1; the D gene cannot be resolved reliably. The receptor was isolated from a woman aged 35 to 49 with alopecia areata. Some clones in this sample may be carry-over from other donors' samples. The DNA sequence is TGTGCCAGCAGACCCTCCACGTTGAACACTGAAGCTTTCTTT. This yields the protein CASRPSTLNTEAFF.